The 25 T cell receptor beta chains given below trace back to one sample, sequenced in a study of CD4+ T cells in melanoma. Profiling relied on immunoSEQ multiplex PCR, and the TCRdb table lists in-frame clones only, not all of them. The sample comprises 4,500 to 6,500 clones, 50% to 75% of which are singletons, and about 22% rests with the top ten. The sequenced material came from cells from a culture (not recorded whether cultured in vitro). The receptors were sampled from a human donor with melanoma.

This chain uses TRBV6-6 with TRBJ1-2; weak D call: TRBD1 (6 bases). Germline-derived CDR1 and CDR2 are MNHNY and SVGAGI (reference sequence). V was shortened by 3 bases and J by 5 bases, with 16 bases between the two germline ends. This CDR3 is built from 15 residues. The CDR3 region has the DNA TGTGCCAGCAGTTATCACTCACAGGGAGGGTATGGCTACACCTTC. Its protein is CASSYHSQGGYGYTF.

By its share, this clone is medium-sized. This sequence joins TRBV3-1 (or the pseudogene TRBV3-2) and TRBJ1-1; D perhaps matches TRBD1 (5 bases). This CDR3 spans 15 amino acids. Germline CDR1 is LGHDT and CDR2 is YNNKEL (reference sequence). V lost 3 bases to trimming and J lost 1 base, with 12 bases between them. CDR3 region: CASSQAHTGNTEAFF. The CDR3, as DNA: TGTGCCAGCAGCCAGGCTCATACAGGGAACACTGAAGCTTTCTTT.

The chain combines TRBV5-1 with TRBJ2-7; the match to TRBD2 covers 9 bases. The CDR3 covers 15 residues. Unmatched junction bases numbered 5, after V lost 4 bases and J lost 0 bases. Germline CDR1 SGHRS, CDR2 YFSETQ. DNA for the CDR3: TGCGCCAGCAGCAGGACTAGCGCCGTCTCCTACGAGCAGTACTTC. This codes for CASSRTSAVSYEQYF.

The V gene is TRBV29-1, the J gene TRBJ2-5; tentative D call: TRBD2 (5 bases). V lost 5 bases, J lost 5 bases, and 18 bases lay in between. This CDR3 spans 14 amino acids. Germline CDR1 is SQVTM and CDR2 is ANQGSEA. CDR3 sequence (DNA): TGCAGCGTTCTGCCTCCCATCGGGGAGGAGACCCAGTACTTC. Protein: CSVLPPIGEETQYF.

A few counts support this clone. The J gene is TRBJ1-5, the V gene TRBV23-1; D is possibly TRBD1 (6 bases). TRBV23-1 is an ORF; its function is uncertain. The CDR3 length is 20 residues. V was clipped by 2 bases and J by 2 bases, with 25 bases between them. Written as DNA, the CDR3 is TGCGCCAGCAGTCAAGGGACACTTCCCCCGGCGGGGTTCGGCAATCAGCCCCAGCATTTT. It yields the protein CASSQGTLPPAGFGNQPQHF.

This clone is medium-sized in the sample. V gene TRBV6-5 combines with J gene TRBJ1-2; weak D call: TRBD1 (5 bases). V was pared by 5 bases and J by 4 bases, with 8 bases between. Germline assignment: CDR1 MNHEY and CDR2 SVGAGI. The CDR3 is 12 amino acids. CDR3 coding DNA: TGTGCCAGCAGTCGGGACTTCTATGGCTACACCTTC. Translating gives CASSRDFYGYTF.

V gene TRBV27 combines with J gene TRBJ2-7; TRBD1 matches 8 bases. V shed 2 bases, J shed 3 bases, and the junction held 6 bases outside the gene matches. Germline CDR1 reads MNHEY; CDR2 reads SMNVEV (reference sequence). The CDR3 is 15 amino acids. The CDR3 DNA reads TGTGCCAGCAGTTTACGCGGACAGGGCCGCTACGAGCAGTACTTC. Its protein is CASSLRGQGRYEQYF.

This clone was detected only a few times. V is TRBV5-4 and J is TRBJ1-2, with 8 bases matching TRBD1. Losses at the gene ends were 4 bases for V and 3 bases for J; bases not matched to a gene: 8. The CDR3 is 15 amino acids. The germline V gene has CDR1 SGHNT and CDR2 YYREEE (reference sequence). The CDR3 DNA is TGTGCCAGCAGCAGGTTGGACAGGGCTGACTATGGCTACACCTTC. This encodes CASSRLDRADYGYTF.

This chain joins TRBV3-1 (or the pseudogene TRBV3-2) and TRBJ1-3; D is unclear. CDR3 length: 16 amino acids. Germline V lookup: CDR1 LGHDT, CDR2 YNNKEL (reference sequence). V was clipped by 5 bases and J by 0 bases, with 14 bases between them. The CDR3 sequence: CASSANSPYSGNTIYF. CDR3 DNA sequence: TGTGCCAGCAGCGCTAACAGTCCTTACTCTGGAAACACCATATATTTT.

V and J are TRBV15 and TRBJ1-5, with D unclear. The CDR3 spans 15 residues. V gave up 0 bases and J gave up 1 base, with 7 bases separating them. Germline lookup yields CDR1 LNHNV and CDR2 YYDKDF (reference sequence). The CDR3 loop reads CATSRDRQSNQPQHF. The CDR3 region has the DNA TGTGCCACCAGCAGAGATAGGCAGAGCAATCAGCCCCAGCATTTT.

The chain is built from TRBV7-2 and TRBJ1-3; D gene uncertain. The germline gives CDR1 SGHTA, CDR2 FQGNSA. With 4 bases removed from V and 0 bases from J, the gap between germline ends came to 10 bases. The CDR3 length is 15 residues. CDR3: CASSSDTSSGNTIYF. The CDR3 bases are TGTGCCAGCAGCTCCGACACGAGCTCTGGAAACACCATATATTTT.

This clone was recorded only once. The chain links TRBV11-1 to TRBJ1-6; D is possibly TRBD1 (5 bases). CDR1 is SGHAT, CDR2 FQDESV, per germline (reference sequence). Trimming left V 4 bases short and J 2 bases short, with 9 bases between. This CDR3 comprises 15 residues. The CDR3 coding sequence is TGTGCCAGCAGCTGGGACGGGGCCTATAATTCACCCCTCCACTTT. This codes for CASSWDGAYNSPLHF.

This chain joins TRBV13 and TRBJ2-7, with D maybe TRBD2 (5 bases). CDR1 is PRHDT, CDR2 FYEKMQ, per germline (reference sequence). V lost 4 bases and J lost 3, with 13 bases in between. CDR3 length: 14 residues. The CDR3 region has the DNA TGTGCCAGCAGCTCCGTAGCGCTCGGCTACGAGCAGTACTTC. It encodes CASSSVALGYEQYF.

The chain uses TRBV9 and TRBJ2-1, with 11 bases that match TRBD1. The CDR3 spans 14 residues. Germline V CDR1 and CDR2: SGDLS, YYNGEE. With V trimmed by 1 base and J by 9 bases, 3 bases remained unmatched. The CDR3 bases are TGTGCCAGCAGCGTAATGGACAGGGGGCTTGAGCAGTTCTTC. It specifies CASSVMDRGLEQFF.

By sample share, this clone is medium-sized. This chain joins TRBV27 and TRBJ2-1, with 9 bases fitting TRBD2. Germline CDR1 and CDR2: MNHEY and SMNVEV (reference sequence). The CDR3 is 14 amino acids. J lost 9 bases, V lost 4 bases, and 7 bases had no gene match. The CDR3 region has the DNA TGTGCCAGCAGTTGGGCGGGGGGGCGGGGTGAGCAGTTCTTC. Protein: CASSWAGGRGEQFF.

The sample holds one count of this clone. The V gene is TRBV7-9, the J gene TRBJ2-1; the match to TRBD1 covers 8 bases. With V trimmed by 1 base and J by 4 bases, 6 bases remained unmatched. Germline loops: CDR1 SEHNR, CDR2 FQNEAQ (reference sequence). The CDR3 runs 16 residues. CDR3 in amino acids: CASSLDPTGEYNEQFF. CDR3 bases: TGTGCCAGCAGCTTAGACCCGACAGGGGAGTACAATGAGCAGTTCTTC. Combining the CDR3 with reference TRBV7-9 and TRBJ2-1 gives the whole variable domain DTGVSQNPRHKITKRGQNVTFRCDPISEHNRLYWYRQTLGQGPEFLTYFQNEAQLEKSRLLSDRFSAERPKGSFSTLEIQRTEQGDSAMYLCASSLDPTGEYNEQFFGPGTRLTVL.

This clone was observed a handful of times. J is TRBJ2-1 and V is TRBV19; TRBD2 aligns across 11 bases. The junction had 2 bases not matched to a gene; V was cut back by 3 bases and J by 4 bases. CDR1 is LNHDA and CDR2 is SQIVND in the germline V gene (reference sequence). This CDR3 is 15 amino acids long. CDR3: CASSMTSGDYNEQFF. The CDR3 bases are TGTGCCAGTAGTATGACTAGCGGGGATTACAATGAGCAGTTCTTC.

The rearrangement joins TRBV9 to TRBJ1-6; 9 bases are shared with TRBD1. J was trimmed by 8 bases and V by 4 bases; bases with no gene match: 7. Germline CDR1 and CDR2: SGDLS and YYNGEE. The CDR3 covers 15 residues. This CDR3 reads CASSPGQGKDSPLHF. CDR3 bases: TGTGCCAGCAGCCCCGGACAGGGGAAAGATTCACCCCTCCACTTT.

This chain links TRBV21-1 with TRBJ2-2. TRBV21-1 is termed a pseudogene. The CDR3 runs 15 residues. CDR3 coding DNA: TGTGCCAGCACCCCGGGCCTGGGGGACACCGGGGAGCTGTTTTTT. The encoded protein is CASTPGLGDTGELFF.

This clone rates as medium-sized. CDR3 bases: TGTGCCAGCAGTTTAAGGGGGTTCGATAGCAATCAGCCCCAGCATTTT. This gives the protein CASSLRGFDSNQPQHF. This chain uses TRBV28 with TRBJ1-5; D might be TRBD1 (6 bases). V was clipped by 2 bases and J by 0 bases, with 11 bases between them. This CDR3 spans 16 amino acids. Germline CDR1 reads MDHEN; CDR2 reads SYDVKM.

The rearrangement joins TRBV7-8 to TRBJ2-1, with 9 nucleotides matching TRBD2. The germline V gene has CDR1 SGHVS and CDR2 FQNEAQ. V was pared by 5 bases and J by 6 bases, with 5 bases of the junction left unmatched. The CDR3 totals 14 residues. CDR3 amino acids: CASSLGLASNEQFF. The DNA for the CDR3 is TGTGCCAGCAGCCTTGGACTAGCGTCCAATGAGCAGTTCTTC.

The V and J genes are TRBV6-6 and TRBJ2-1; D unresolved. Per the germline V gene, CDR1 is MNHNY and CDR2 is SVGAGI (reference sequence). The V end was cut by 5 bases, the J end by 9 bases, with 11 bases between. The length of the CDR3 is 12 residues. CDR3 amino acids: CASSPSPSEQFF. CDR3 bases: TGTGCCAGCAGTCCTTCCCCGTCTGAGCAGTTCTTC.

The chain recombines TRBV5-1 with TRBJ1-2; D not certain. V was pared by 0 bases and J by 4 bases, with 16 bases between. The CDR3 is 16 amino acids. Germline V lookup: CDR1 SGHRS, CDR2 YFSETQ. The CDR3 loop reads CASSLESGFMGYGYTF. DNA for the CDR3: TGCGCCAGCAGCTTGGAGTCGGGGTTCATGGGCTATGGCTACACCTTC.

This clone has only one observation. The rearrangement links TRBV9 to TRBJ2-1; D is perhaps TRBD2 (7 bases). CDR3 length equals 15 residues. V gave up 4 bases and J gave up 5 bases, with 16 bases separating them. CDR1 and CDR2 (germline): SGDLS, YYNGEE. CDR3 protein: CASSKSTGGHNEQFF. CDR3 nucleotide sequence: TGTGCCAGCAGCAAATCAACGGGGGGCCACAATGAGCAGTTCTTC.

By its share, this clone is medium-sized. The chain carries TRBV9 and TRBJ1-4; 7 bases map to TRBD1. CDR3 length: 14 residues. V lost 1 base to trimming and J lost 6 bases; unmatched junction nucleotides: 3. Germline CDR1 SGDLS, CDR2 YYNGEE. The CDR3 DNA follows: TGTGCCAGCAGCGTATCAGGGACAGATGAAAAACTGTTTTTT. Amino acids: CASSVSGTDEKLFF. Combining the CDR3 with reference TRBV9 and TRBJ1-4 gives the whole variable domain DSGVTQTPKHLITATGQRVTLRCSPRSGDLSVYWYQQSLDQGLQFLIQYYNGEERAKGNILERFSAQQFPDLHSELNLSSLELGDSALYFCASSVSGTDEKLFFGSGTQLSVL.